Reported below is one T cell receptor (beta chain). In the study's own analysis: Reference gene primer amplification gave nucleated cell count estimates. This table comes from immunoSEQ multiplex PCR, and its TCRdb copy is limited to in-frame clones, with some not included. That table gives V, J and clone size, and the DNA gave D and trimming. The sample includes 130,000 to 150,000 clones, roughly 80% of them seen just once. Germline V lookup: CDR1 MGHRA, CDR2 YSYEKL. Losses at the gene ends were 2 bases for V and 7 bases for J; bases not matched to a gene: 14. The CDR3 is 19 amino acids. The record originates from a study of blood T cell repertoires in COVID-19. Study context: Both acute and convalescent COVID-19 samples were obtained from the United States, Italy and Spain. Sources were T cells, B-cell-depleted T cells, or PBMCs; the material itself was cDNA or gDNA.

The V and J genes are TRBV4-1 and TRBJ1-6, with TRBD1 matching 10 bases. This receptor was identified in a woman in her 40s with active or convalescent COVID-19. Sequencing was carried out using peripheral blood. The CDR3: CASSQSGQGPFAGNSPLHF. As DNA, the CDR3 is TGCGCCAGCAGCCAATCGGGACAGGGGCCGTTCGCGGGGAATTCACCCCTCCACTTT.